These T cell receptor beta chains were read from a single sample in a study of T cell changes during pregnancy in multiple sclerosis. Produced via immunoSEQ multiplex PCR; TCRdb's table is partial and in-frame only. The profile covers some 32,000 clones, with 90% appearing a single time and over 3.5% taken by the ten largest. This specimen consisted of CD8+ T cells from peripheral blood mononuclear cells, obtained in the second trimester of pregnancy. These receptors all come from a female donor with multiple sclerosis, enrolled in a pregnancy study. The CDR3 runs from the conserved cysteine through the conserved F or W.

v_call: TRBV7-9; cdr3_length: 14; cdr3_aa: CASSLGGGRETQYF
v_call: TRBV5-5; cdr3_length: 16; cdr3_aa: CASSVRGALTNEKLFF
v_call: TRBV9; cdr3_length: 15; cdr3_aa: CASSAPGGSYNEQFF
v_call: TRBV28; cdr3_length: 13; cdr3_aa: CASSWRQGDGYTF
v_call: TRBV4-1; cdr3_length: 15; cdr3_aa: CASSQVRLAENEQFF
v_call: TRBV6-1; cdr3_length: 15; cdr3_aa: CASSLGHRGSDTQYF
v_call: TRBV6-5; cdr3_length: 15; cdr3_aa: CASKGRTGGPDTQYF
v_call: TRBV6-1; cdr3_length: 12; cdr3_aa: CATSEGVTEAFF
v_call: TRBV6-5; cdr3_length: 14; cdr3_aa: CASSYGLAGYEQYF
v_call: TRBV7-3; cdr3_length: 17; cdr3_aa: CASSPWGTPVNVYEQYF
v_call: TRBV4-3; cdr3_length: 17; cdr3_aa: CASSQASTSASSYEQYF
v_call: TRBV28; cdr3_length: 14; cdr3_aa: CASSFAITNEKLFF
v_call: TRBV15; cdr3_length: 15; cdr3_aa: CATSELAGDLGEQFF
v_call: TRBV10-2; cdr3_length: 15; cdr3_aa: CASQGPVTNEVAQYF
v_call: TRBV13; cdr3_length: 18; cdr3_aa: CASSFRTSGSSAKNIQYF
v_call: TRBV19; cdr3_length: 17; cdr3_aa: CASSIFGQGAPTGELFF
v_call: TRBV6-1; cdr3_length: 17; cdr3_aa: CASSEDQREAISYEQYF
v_call: TRBV2; cdr3_length: 14; cdr3_aa: CASSWASGSYEQYF
v_call: TRBV13; cdr3_length: 17; cdr3_aa: CASSPGTGTTSTDTQYF
v_call: TRBV7-9; cdr3_length: 14; cdr3_aa: CASSLGESLYEAFF
v_call: TRBV5-4; cdr3_length: 20; cdr3_aa: CASSFFPGQGAHSGANVLTF
v_call: TRBV4-3; cdr3_length: 17; cdr3_aa: CASSQEWAGVSTDTQYF
v_call: TRBV9; cdr3_length: 12; cdr3_aa: CASSVAAGQPAF
v_call: TRBV5-6; cdr3_length: 15; cdr3_aa: CASSLDRDIYNEQFF
v_call: TRBV4-1; cdr3_length: 16; cdr3_aa: CASSLRQASSGNTIYF
v_call: TRBV5-1; cdr3_length: 17; cdr3_aa: CASSPNSYSSTNEKLFF
v_call: TRBV27; cdr3_length: 19; cdr3_aa: CASSLLDRGSGRSTGELFF
v_call: TRBV6-4; cdr3_length: 15; cdr3_aa: CASSEGREHTGELFF
v_call: TRBV19; cdr3_length: 16; cdr3_aa: CASTVGTAYSGNTIYF
v_call: TRBV27; cdr3_length: 13; cdr3_aa: CASSPGGVSGYTF